This T cell receptor (beta chain) was profiled in a study of blood T cells in healthy people across ages. As regards this clonotype: At one end the junction does not follow the germline gene, possibly because of a read error.

The CDR3 consists of 13 residues. The germline gives CDR1 DFQATT, CDR2 SNEGSKA (reference sequence). A second about 7 to 11 cycle PCR used barcoded and J-beta primers. TCRdb recomputed calls from the 5' RACE reads with MiXCR, one row per CDR3 protein. The sample records hundreds of thousands of distinct CDR3 sequences, roughly 21% being singletons. This TCR was recovered from a man between 65 and 80 years old in good health. Sample: blood. The chain couples TRBV20-1 to TRBJ2-3, with D unclear. Here the CDR3 reads CSARDEVTDTLYF. In DNA form, the CDR3 reads TGCAGTGCTAGAGATGAGGTAACCGATACGCTGTATTTT.